These 5 T cell receptor beta chains share one sample of origin, sequenced in a study of T-cell memory formation after mild COVID-19. TCRdb independently ran MiXCR on the 5' RACE reads; one entry per CDR3 protein. This sample yields some 440,000 distinct CDR3 sequences, of which approximately 23% are seen a single time; around 12% belongs to the top ten. Input material: PBMCs or a T cell subset sorted from them (not recorded which). These receptors all come from an adult woman who had mild COVID-19 (a few samples of this study predate the infection). Cell type and time point are not known.

The chain links TRBV20-1 to TRBJ2-1; D possibly corresponds to TRBD1 (5 bases). The germline V gene encodes CDR1 DFQATT and CDR2 SNEGSKA (reference sequence). Trimming removed 6 bases at V and 3 bases at J, with 15 bases between. The CDR3 runs to 14 residues. The CDR3 is CSALGVGDYNEQFF. CDR3 coding DNA: TGCAGTGCCCTAGGCGTAGGGGACTACAATGAGCAGTTCTTC.

This clonotype was seen a handful of times. J is TRBJ1-6 and V is TRBV27; TRBD1 agrees at 7 bases. J was trimmed by 9 bases and V by 5 bases; bases with no gene match: 10. The CDR3 spans 15 residues. Looked up from germline, CDR1 is MNHEY and CDR2 is SMNVEV (reference sequence). The CDR3 loop is CASSIKTGYGSPLHF. The CDR3 DNA reads as TGTGCCAGCAGTATAAAGACAGGGTATGGTTCACCCCTCCACTTT.

This clonotype was seen a handful of times. This rearrangement joins TRBV20-1 to TRBJ2-3; possibly TRBD2 for D (7 bases). The germline gives CDR1 DFQATT, CDR2 SNEGSKA (reference sequence). The CDR3 loop spans 19 amino acids. V lost 0 bases, J lost 2 bases, and 24 bases lay in between. The CDR3 sequence is CSARDRGDGRPLLTDTQYF. CDR3 nucleotides: TGCAGTGCTAGAGATAGGGGGGACGGGAGGCCTCTGCTCACAGATACGCAGTATTTT.

This clonotype was seen more than once but under ten times. The V gene is TRBV5-1, the J gene TRBJ2-3, with D unresolved. The CDR3 runs to 15 residues. The V end was cut by 1 base, the J end by 0 bases, with 9 bases between. CDR1 and CDR2 (germline): SGHRS, YFSETQ. The CDR3: CASSLQPSSTDTQYF. Written as DNA, the CDR3 is TGCGCCAGCAGCTTGCAACCTTCTAGCACAGATACGCAGTATTTT.

This clonotype was counted only a few times. The chain carries TRBV4-1 and TRBJ1-5; D call uncertain. V was trimmed by 0 bases and J by 6 bases, leaving 12 bases between them. CDR1 and CDR2 from the germline V gene are MGHRA and YSYEKL. This CDR3 contains 15 residues. This CDR3 is CASSQDLVDAQPQHF. CDR3 nucleotide sequence: TGCGCCAGCAGCCAAGATCTAGTGGACGCTCAGCCCCAGCATTTT.